These 11 T cell receptor beta chains originate from one sample sequenced in a study of beta chain features in type 1 diabetes (dated by TCRdb to the late 2010s). No antigen has been identified for these receptors. Library preparation was by the immunoSEQ multiplex PCR assay. The entire amount of isolated RNA was reverse transcribed using the High Capacity cDNA Reverse Transcription Kit, so the sequenced TCRB transcripts were expressed ones. The source is immuneACCESS, and TCRdb retained only in-frame sequences with V and J called. Part of the clones is not carried over; for the studies checked, unresolved V genes explain less than half of this, and the remainder is unexplained. This sample lists about 240,000 clones; 14% were detected once. The ten most abundant clones make up almost 0.02% of the sample. What the study reported, not specific to this receptor: In all four CD4+ subsets, TCRB CDR3 length was moderately but significantly shorter in type 1 diabetes patients.

The sample comprised naive CD4+ T cells from blood. The sample's cell subset or site label is to be understood as: true naive CD4+ T cells. These receptor sequences come from a man in his thirties or forties with type 1 diabetes.

The J gene is TRBJ2-7, the V gene TRBV5-1; 8 bases align to TRBD1. The junction had 4 bases not matched to a gene; V was cut back by 4 bases and J by 1 base. The CDR3 has 14 residues. The germline gives CDR1 SGHRS, CDR2 YFSETQ. The CDR3 DNA sequence: TGCGCCAGCAGCGGGACAGGTCCATCCTACGAGCAGTACTTC. Its translation is CASSGTGPSYEQYF.

The CDR3 spells CASSRGLNEQFF. CDR3 DNA: TGCGCCAGCAGTAGGGGCCTCAATGAGCAGTTCTTC. This chain uses TRBV4-1 with TRBJ2-1; weak D call: TRBD1 (5 bases). The CDR3 runs to 12 residues. V lost 6 bases, J lost 6 bases, and 9 bases lay in between. Germline V CDR1 and CDR2: MGHRA, YSYEKL.

This clone was seen more than once but under ten times. The V call is TRBV5-1, the J call TRBJ2-2; a possible D gene is TRBD2 (5 bases). Germline CDR1 is SGHRS and CDR2 is YFSETQ. Trimming took 2 bases from V and 3 from J, leaving 14 bases between them. This CDR3 is built from 16 residues. CDR3 region: CASSFGEVAYTGELFF. The CDR3 nucleotides are TGCGCCAGCAGCTTCGGGGAAGTTGCGTACACCGGGGAGCTGTTTTTT.

A few counts support this clone. The chain has TRBV4-2 and TRBJ2-6; D perhaps matches TRBD2 (6 bases). CDR1 is LGHNA, CDR2 YNFKEQ, per germline. This CDR3 has 15 residues. Trimming took 0 bases from V and 3 from J, leaving 6 bases between them. In nucleotides, the CDR3 is TGTGCCAGCAGCCAAGAGGGGGGTGGGGCCAACGTCCTGACTTTC. This codes for CASSQEGGGANVLTF.

The rearrangement uses TRBV7-2 and TRBJ2-7; possible D gene TRBD2, 6 bases. V shed 5 bases and J shed 2 bases, with 13 bases lying between them. The CDR3 is 14 amino acids. Germline V gives CDR1 SGHTA, CDR2 FQGNSA. The CDR3 DNA follows: TGTGCCAGCAGCAAGGGACTCGAGGCCTACGAGCAGTACTTC. It translates to CASSKGLEAYEQYF.

The sample holds a few counts of this clone. The chain links TRBV5-1 to TRBJ2-1, with TRBD2 matching over 9 bases. The CDR3 contains 15 residues. Germline loops: CDR1 SGHRS, CDR2 YFSETQ. J lost 5 bases, V lost 0 bases, and 3 bases had no gene match. In DNA form, the CDR3 reads TGCGCCAGCAGCTTGGAAGGGACTAGCAACAATGAGCAGTTCTTC. It is translated as CASSLEGTSNNEQFF.

This clone was counted a few times. The chain uses TRBV12-5 and TRBJ1-2; 7 nucleotides agree with TRBD1. The CDR3 has 13 amino acids. Per germline, CDR1 LGHNT and CDR2 FRNRAP. The junction had 1 base not matched to a gene; V was cut back by 2 bases and J by 4 bases. CDR3 coding DNA: TGTGCTAGTGGTTTGCCAGGGGGCTATGGCTACACCTTC. As protein: CASGLPGGYGYTF.

J is TRBJ2-7 and V is TRBV4-1; 7 nucleotides match TRBD1. The CDR3 runs to 15 residues. V was pared by 4 bases and J by 5 bases, with 11 bases of the junction left unmatched. CDR1 and CDR2 from the germline V gene are MGHRA and YSYEKL. CDR3 nucleotide sequence: TGCGCCAGCAGCCCTCGGTCAGGGGGAATGAACGAGCAGTACTTC. Its protein product is CASSPRSGGMNEQYF.

This clone was recorded only once. This chain links TRBV30 with TRBJ2-5; D unclear. Germline V gene data show CDR1 as GTSNPN and CDR2 as SVGIG (reference sequence). The CDR3 has 11 amino acids. V was pared by 3 bases and J by 3 bases, with 5 bases between. The CDR3 here is CAWRGKETQYF. The CDR3 nucleotides are TGTGCCTGGAGGGGCAAAGAGACCCAGTACTTC.

This clone was seen more than once but under ten times. The rearrangement uses TRBV6-1 and TRBJ2-5, with D unclear. The CDR3 runs to 12 residues. Trimming took off 3 bases at V and 0 bases at J, with 2 bases between the two ends. Germline CDR1 and CDR2: MNHNS and SASEGT. The CDR3 DNA follows: TGTGCCAGCAGTGACTACCAAGAGACCCAGTACTTC. Protein: CASSDYQETQYF.

This clone was detected only a few times. The V and J genes are TRBV6-5 and TRBJ1-5; the D gene is possibly TRBD1 (6 bases). This CDR3 is 15 amino acids long. Trimming shortened V by 5 bases and J by 0 bases, and 11 bases separated the two germline ends. The germline V gene encodes CDR1 MNHEY and CDR2 SVGAGI. CDR3 residues: CASSLQGFSNQPQHF. The CDR3 region has the DNA TGTGCCAGCAGTCTTCAGGGGTTTAGCAATCAGCCCCAGCATTTT.